The T cell receptor (beta chain) under discussion was sequenced for a study of cytomegalovirus exposure and HLA in healthy donors. Overall study findings and caveats: TCR beta V segments were, for the most part, productive about 87% or about 30% of the time in an earlier analysis. Later work found that TCR association rates differed between HLA loci; DRB1 had the most and HLA-C the fewest.

The PCR used 60 Vbeta and 13 Jbeta primers. Using immunoSEQ multiplex PCR, the repertoire was profiled, and TCRdb retains in-frame clones only, with some absent. Of fewer than 200,000 clones in the sample, approximately 82% are singletons; the top ten hold roughly 1.5%. Comment on this clone: Its specificity is unknown.

Trimming shortened V by 5 bases and J by 2 bases, and 12 bases separated the two germline ends. The CDR3 is made up of 15 amino acids. Germline-derived CDR1 and CDR2 are MNHEY and SVGAGI. The clonotype was recovered from a male donor in good health and CMV-seronegative. V is TRBV6-5 and J is TRBJ2-2; D is possibly TRBD2 (5 bases). Sequenced material: PBMCs. CDR3 nucleotide sequence: TGTGCCAGCAGTCCGAGGGCGGTTAACACCGGGGAGCTGTTTTTT. It translates to CASSPRAVNTGELFF.